The present TCR beta chain was sequenced within a study of shared clonotypes between healthy human individuals (dated by TCRdb to the early 2020s). Context from the whole study: A couple of women and three men aged 18 to 49 years were included in the cohort. For each donor, CD4 naive and CD4 memory were each given three plates, CD8 naive was given two plates, and CD8 memory was given one plate. To estimate repertoire size and how much clonotype sharing occurs between individuals, the study deeply sequenced the blood TCR repertoires of roughly 5 healthy adults. To increase sequencing depth and limit assay-specific biases, TCR repertoire library preparation and sequencing were carried out by different laboratories using diverse techniques. Leukapheresis yielded between about 0.85 and 9 billion PBMCs per donor.

Using the deep immunoSEQ assay, multiplex PCR amplified TCR CDR3 regions from genomic DNA. Extracted genomic DNA from each cell subset was spread evenly across all wells of several immunoSEQ 96-well plates, with each plate serving as a replicate. For sorted subsets, about 220 ng of genomic DNA, equivalent to 30,000 or so T cell genomes, went into each replicate PCR. Purified libraries were quantified with a Qubit 3.0 fluorometer, sized on a Bioanalyzer 2100, and re-quantified with the KAPA Library Quantification kit. Every immunoSEQ 96-well plate was sequenced on a separate single-read 150-cycle Illumina NextSeq 550 flow cell. From the authors' description of their analysis: The immunoSEQ output contained only junctional sequences without quality scores, so filtering could not match that applied to full-length reads. Sequences were annotated with PyIR, a Python wrapper for IgBLAST v1.9, and V/J genes and CDR3 were assigned using IMGT germline references. Reads were removed for weak V/J assignments (E-value above 1e-6), missing CDR3, stop codons, out-of-frame junctions, or ambiguous translated residues. V3J clonotypes were defined as sequences sharing the same inferred V gene, J gene, and CDR3 amino acid sequence. Percentage overlap between repertoires was computed as shared unique clonotypes divided by the size of the smaller repertoire. RTK rarefaction, the Chao1 estimator, and Recon v2.1 estimates of unobserved clonotypes were used to assess repertoire richness. For all TCRbeta clonotypes obtained by the gDNA method from four donors, generation probabilities were computed with OLGA. TCRdb obtained this table from immuneACCESS and retained in-frame rearrangements with V and J assigned. These tables miss some clones; where compared with another copy, unresolved V genes account for less than half of the shortfall, and the remainder is unexplained. Clone size and V and J calls were adopted from that table, with D and trimming inferred from the DNA. Here the sample has about 2.4 million clones; roughly 93% occur a single time. The top ten clonotypes cover 0.36% of the sample.

Overall study results and their limits: Pairwise subsampling indicated that sequencing depth was expected to affect the degree of clonotype sharing among donors. Because the study included only a small number of donors, the genetic and exposure-history diversity represented was limited. Sampling was restricted to blood, and TCR repertoires in tissues likely differ from the TCR repertoires found in blood. Across four donors, approximately 4.6% of naive CD4, more than 3% of naive CD8, about 2.3% of memory CD4, and over 0.35% of memory CD8 clonotypes were shared. Estimated clonotype richness was generally larger for naive than for memory subsets. Compared with non-shared clonotypes, clonotypes shared by all four sorted-subset donors had higher generation probabilities. Even with the large sequencing depth, rarefaction of the sorted-subset datasets indicated that sequencing was incomplete.

With respect to this clone: What antigen it recognizes has not been identified. No much larger clonotype is one base removed from it; base qualities were not supplied.

The donors were healthy, HIV-negative adults who had no recently reported acute infections or vaccinations. Only Caucasian adults living in Nashville, Tennessee, USA were represented among the donors. Magnetic negative selection was used to enrich CD4+ T cells, after which naive cells were positively selected on CD45RA and the negative fraction became the memory subset. After blood collection by leukapheresis, PBMCs were isolated using Ficoll-Histopaque density gradient centrifugation and then cryopreserved in the vapor phase of liquid nitrogen. Analytical flow cytometry was used to check the purity and quantity of every magnetically sorted T cell population. Genomic DNA was isolated from every sorted fraction and measured by UV absorbance on a Nanodrop 2000c. This TCR came from a man aged 18 to 29 in good health. Some clones in this sample may be carry-over from other donors' samples. Material: naive CD4+ T cells from PBMCs. Sample cell subset or site, as interpreted from the label and publication: CD45RA+ positively selected.

The DNA sequence is given as TGTGCCAGTAGTATCCCCCAGGGCAGCCCGAGGAACTATGGCTACACCTTC. This translates into CASSIPQGSPRNYGYTF. Recombination connected TRBV19 to TRBJ1-2, and possibly TRBD1, on 5 matching bases. CDR1 and CDR2, looked up from the germline V gene (reference sequence), are LNHDA and SQIVND. V loses 3 bases, J loses 2 bases, and the germline ends lie 19 bases apart. The CDR3 runs 17 amino acids, cysteine and phenylalanine included. Here the CDR3 DNA is all that survives: 51 bases in frame from base 1.